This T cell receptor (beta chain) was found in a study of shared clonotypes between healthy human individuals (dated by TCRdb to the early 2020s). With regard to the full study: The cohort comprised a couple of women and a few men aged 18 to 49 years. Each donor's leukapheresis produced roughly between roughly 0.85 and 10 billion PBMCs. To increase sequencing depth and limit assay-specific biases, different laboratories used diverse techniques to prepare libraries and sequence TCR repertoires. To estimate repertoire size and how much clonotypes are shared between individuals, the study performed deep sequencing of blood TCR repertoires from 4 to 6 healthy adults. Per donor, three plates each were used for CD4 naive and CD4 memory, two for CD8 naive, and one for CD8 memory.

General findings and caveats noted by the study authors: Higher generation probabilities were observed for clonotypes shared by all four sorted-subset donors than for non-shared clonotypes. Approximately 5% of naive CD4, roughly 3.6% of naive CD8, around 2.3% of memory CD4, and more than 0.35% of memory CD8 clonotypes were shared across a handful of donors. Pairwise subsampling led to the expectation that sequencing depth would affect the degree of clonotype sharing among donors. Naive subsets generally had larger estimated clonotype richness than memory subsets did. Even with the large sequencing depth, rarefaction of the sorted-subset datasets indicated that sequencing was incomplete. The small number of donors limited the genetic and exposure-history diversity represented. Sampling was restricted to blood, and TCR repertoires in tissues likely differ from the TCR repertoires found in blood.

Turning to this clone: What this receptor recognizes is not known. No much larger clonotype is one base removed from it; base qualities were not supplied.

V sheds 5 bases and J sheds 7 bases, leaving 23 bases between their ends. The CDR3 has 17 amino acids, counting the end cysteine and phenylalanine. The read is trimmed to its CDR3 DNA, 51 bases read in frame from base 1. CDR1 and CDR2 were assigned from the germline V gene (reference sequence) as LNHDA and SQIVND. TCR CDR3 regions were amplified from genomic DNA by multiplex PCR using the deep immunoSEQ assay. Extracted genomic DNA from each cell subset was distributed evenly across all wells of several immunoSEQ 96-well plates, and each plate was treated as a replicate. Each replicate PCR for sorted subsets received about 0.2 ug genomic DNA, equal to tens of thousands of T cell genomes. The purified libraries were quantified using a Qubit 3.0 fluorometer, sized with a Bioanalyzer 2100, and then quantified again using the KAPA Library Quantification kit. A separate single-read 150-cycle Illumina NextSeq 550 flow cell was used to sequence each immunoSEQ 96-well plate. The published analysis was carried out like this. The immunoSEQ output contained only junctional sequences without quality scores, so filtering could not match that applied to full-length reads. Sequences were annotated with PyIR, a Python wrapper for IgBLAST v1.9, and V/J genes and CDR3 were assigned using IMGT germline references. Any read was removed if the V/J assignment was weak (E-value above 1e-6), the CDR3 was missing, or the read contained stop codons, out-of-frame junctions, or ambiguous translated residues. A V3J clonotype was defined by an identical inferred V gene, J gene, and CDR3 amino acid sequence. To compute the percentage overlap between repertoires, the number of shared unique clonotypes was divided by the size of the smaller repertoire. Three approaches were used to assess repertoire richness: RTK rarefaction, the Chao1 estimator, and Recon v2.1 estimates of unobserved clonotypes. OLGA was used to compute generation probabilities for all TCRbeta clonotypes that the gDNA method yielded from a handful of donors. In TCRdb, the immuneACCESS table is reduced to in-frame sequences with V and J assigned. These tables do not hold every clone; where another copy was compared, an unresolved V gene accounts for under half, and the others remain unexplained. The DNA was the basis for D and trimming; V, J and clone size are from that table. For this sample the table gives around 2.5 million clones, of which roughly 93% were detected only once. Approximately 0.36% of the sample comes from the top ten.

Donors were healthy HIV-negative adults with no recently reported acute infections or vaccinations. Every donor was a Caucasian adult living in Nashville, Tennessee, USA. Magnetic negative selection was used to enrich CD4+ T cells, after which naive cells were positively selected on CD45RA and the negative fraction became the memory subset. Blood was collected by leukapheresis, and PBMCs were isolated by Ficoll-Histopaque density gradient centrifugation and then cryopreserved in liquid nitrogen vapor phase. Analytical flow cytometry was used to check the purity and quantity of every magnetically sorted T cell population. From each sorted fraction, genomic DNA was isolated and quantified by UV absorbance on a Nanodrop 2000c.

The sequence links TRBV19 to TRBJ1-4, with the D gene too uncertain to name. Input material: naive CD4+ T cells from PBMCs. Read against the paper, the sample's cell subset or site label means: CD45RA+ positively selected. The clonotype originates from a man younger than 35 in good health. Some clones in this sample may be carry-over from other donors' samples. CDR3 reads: CASSLPSAAHRGEKLFF. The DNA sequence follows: TGTGCCAGTAGTCTCCCCTCAGCTGCCCACCGGGGTGAAAAACTGTTTTTT.